These 30 T cell receptor beta chains were sequenced from one sample in a study of beta chain features in type 1 diabetes. Sequenced material consisted of expressed TCRB transcripts (all of the isolated RNA was reverse transcribed). This table comes from immunoSEQ multiplex PCR, and its TCRdb copy is limited to in-frame clones, with some not included. Of hundreds of thousands of clones in the sample, 25% to 35% were seen once. Sequencing input: naive CD4+ T cells from blood. The receptors were sampled from a man younger than 35 in good health.

The chain joins TRBV13 to TRBJ1-4; tentative D call: TRBD1 (5 bases). The CDR3 has 15 residues. V was pared by 5 bases and J by 5 bases, with 15 bases between. In germline, CDR1 is PRHDT, CDR2 FYEKMQ (reference sequence). Written as DNA, the CDR3 is TGTGCCAGCAGCATGACGACAGCTGGAAATGAAAAACTGTTTTTT. It yields the protein CASSMTTAGNEKLFF.

This clone was observed a few times. The chain is built from TRBV5-6 and TRBJ1-2, with D hard to call. Germline-derived CDR1 and CDR2 are SGHDT and YYEEEE. This CDR3 comprises 14 residues. Trimming cost V 6 bases and J 3 bases, with 15 bases left between them. CDR3 amino acids: CASTPSRRHYGYTF. The CDR3 DNA reads as TGTGCCAGCACCCCGTCGCGACGGCACTATGGCTACACCTTC.

This CDR3 is CASSADTGYTF. In nucleotides, the CDR3 is TGTGCCAGCAGCGCGGACACTGGCTACACCTTC. This rearrangement joins TRBV5-6 to TRBJ1-2, with a possible D match to TRBD1 (5 bases). V gave up 4 bases and J gave up 7 bases, with 8 bases separating them. The CDR3 length is 11 residues. CDR1 is SGHDT, CDR2 YYEEEE, per germline.

The rearrangement uses TRBV9 and TRBJ1-3; D gene uncertain. Germline values: CDR1 SGDLS, CDR2 YYNGEE. The CDR3 covers 14 residues. V gave up 3 bases and J gave up 0 bases, with 7 bases separating them. CDR3 in DNA: TGTGCCAGCAGCGCGGAATACTCTGGAAACACCATATATTTT. Translated, it gives CASSAEYSGNTIYF. Full variable domain (missing parts from reference TRBV9 and TRBJ1-3): DSGVTQTPKHLITATGQRVTLRCSPRSGDLSVYWYQQSLDQGLQFLIQYYNGEERAKGNILERFSAQQFPDLHSELNLSSLELGDSALYFCASSAEYSGNTIYFGEGSWLTVV.

A remark on this clone: Other DNA sequences in this sample translate to the same CDR3. The V gene is TRBV7-2, the J gene TRBJ1-1, with D unclear. Germline lookup yields CDR1 SGHTA and CDR2 FQGNSA. V lost 1 base, J lost 4 bases, and 4 bases lay in between. The CDR3 is 12 amino acids. The CDR3 bases are TGTGCCAGCAGCTTAGACAGCACTGAAGCTTTCTTT. Residues: CASSLDSTEAFF.

This clone has only one observation. The chain uses TRBV18 and TRBJ2-1, with 10 bases matching TRBD2. This CDR3 has 15 amino acids. The trim removed 3 bases at V and 4 bases at J, leaving 3 bases unmatched. The germline V gene has CDR1 KGHSH and CDR2 LQKENI. CDR3 loop: CASSPGLARYNEQFF. CDR3 nucleotides: TGTGCCAGCTCACCGGGACTAGCGAGGTACAATGAGCAGTTCTTC.

J is TRBJ2-7 and V is TRBV29-1; D gene uncertain. The ends were cut back, 0 bases at V and 5 bases at J, with 17 bases in the middle. This CDR3 contains 15 residues. CDR1 is SQVTM, CDR2 ANQGSEA, per germline. CDR3 DNA: TGCAGCGTTGAAGATCCCGGCCTCGTTCGGAACGAGCAGTACTTC. Amino acid sequence: CSVEDPGLVRNEQYF.

The gene calls are TRBV7-6 and TRBJ2-5; D uncertain. This CDR3 is 12 amino acids long. Germline V lookup: CDR1 SGHVS, CDR2 FNYEAQ. Trimming took off 2 bases at V and 0 bases at J, with 1 base between the two ends. As DNA, the CDR3 is TGTGCCAGCAGCTTAAACCAAGAGACCCAGTACTTC. Amino acids: CASSLNQETQYF.

This clone was recorded a few times. The J gene is TRBJ2-3, the V gene TRBV4-1; 9 bases are shared with TRBD1. The CDR3 consists of 16 residues. Looked up from germline, CDR1 is MGHRA and CDR2 is YSYEKL. The V segment lost 3 bases and the J segment 5 bases; nucleotides outside the gene matches: 9. The CDR3 is CASSHHLRDREDTQYF. CDR3 DNA sequence: TGCGCCAGCAGCCATCACCTACGGGACAGGGAAGATACGCAGTATTTT.

This chain uses TRBV4-2 with TRBJ2-6; D gene uncertain. Trimming took 0 bases from V and 0 from J, leaving 9 bases between them. Per germline, CDR1 LGHNA and CDR2 YNFKEQ. This CDR3 contains 17 residues. This CDR3 is CASSQELRFSGANVLTF. The CDR3 DNA reads TGTGCCAGCAGCCAAGAGTTAAGGTTCTCTGGGGCCAACGTCCTGACTTTC.

The chain employs TRBV29-1 and TRBJ2-7, with D possibly matching TRBD1 (6 bases). With 6 bases removed from V and 2 bases from J, the gap between germline ends came to 17 bases. Germline CDR1 and CDR2: SQVTM and ANQGSEA. This CDR3 spans 14 amino acids. DNA for the CDR3: TGCAGCGTCCGCGTAACAGGGCAACCCTACGAGCAGTACTTC. This gives the protein CSVRVTGQPYEQYF.

J is TRBJ2-1 and V is TRBV7-6, with D tentatively TRBD2 (6 bases). The germline gives CDR1 SGHVS, CDR2 FNYEAQ. The ends were cut back, 5 bases at V and 0 bases at J, with 14 bases in the middle. The CDR3 has 16 residues. The CDR3 DNA reads TGTGCCAGCAGCCGATCGGGCGGGATCTCCTACAATGAGCAGTTCTTC. Protein: CASSRSGGISYNEQFF.

J is TRBJ2-7 and V is TRBV5-1; 9 bases line up with TRBD2. Germline V gene sequence: CDR1 SGHRS, CDR2 YFSETQ. This CDR3 has 15 residues. The V and J ends lost 1 base and 4 bases, in that order; junction bases with no gene match: 6. The CDR3 here is CASSLLSLAGYEQYF. The CDR3 region has the DNA TGCGCCAGCAGCTTGCTGTCGCTAGCGGGGTACGAGCAGTACTTC. The full variable domain, rest sourced from reference TRBV5-1 and TRBJ2-7, is KAGVTQTPRYLIKTRGQQVTLSCSPISGHRSVSWYQQTPGQGLQFLFEYFSETQRNKGNFPGRFSGRQFSNSRSEMNVSTLELGDSALYLCASSLLSLAGYEQYFGPGTRLTVT.

V is TRBV14 and J is TRBJ2-1; TRBD2 matches 7 bases. V shed 0 bases and J 10 bases; nucleotides not matched to a gene: 15. The germline CDR1 and CDR2 sequences are SGHDN and FVKESK. The CDR3 spans 17 residues. The CDR3 DNA sequence: TGTGCCAGCAGCCAAGAAAGTTGGGCTAGCGGAGCTCTAGAGCAGTTCTTC. This sequence encodes CASSQESWASGALEQFF.

This clone was found a few times. DNA for the CDR3: TGCAGCGTTCGTCATAGCGGGAGGGCCGGGAATGAGCAGTTCTTC. As protein: CSVRHSGRAGNEQFF. The chain employs TRBV29-1 and TRBJ2-1, with TRBD2 identical over 11 bases. The CDR3 contains 15 residues. With 5 bases clipped from V and 7 bases from J, the junction kept 10 bases outside the gene matches. The germline V gene encodes CDR1 SQVTM and CDR2 ANQGSEA.

About this clone itself: A read error may account for a junction end that differs from germline. The chain carries TRBV5-4 and TRBJ2-3; 11 nucleotides align to TRBD2. There are 16 residues in the CDR3. CDR1 and CDR2 (germline): SGHNT, YYREEE (reference sequence). The DNA for the CDR3 is TGTGCCTGCAGCGACGCTTCTAGCGGGAGGTCAGATACGCAGTATTTT. It is translated as CACSDASSGRSDTQYF.

The V call is TRBV30, the J call TRBJ2-5; D remains ambiguous. The CDR3 extends over 13 amino acids. In germline, CDR1 is GTSNPN, CDR2 SVGIG (reference sequence). V shed 1 base and J shed 5 bases, with 11 bases lying between them. CDR3 bases: TGTGCCTGGAGTGGGAAGGGCAGGGAGACCCAGTACTTC. Its protein is CAWSGKGRETQYF.

This clone was picked up a small number of times. The V and J genes are TRBV29-1 and TRBJ1-3; no clear D. The CDR3 covers 14 residues. V was pared by 4 bases and J by 5 bases, with 15 bases between. CDR1 is SQVTM, CDR2 ANQGSEA, per germline. The chain's CDR3 is CSVAYTDRRNTIYF. CDR3 bases: TGCAGCGTTGCCTACACGGACCGACGAAACACCATATATTTT.

This clone showed up just a few times. The chain uses TRBV29-1 and TRBJ1-1; 8 nucleotides match TRBD1. This CDR3 is built from 15 residues. Germline CDR1 is SQVTM and CDR2 is ANQGSEA. V trimming: 4 bases; J trimming: 0 bases; junction bases outside the gene matches: 7. CDR3 sequence (DNA): TGCAGCGTTGGTCGGGCAGGGGGCTTGAACACTGAAGCTTTCTTT. This gives the protein CSVGRAGGLNTEAFF.

J is TRBJ2-2 and V is TRBV30; tentative D call: TRBD2 (6 bases). The V gene's germline CDR1 is GTSNPN and CDR2 SVGIG (reference sequence). The CDR3 runs to 12 residues. Trimming stripped 5 bases from V and 7 bases from J, with 11 bases between. The CDR3 is CAWAGTGGELFF. The CDR3 nucleotides are TGTGCCTGGGCAGGGACTGGCGGGGAGCTGTTTTTT.

The sample holds a few counts of this clone. The chain combines TRBV30 with TRBJ2-1, with D perhaps TRBD1 or TRBD2 (5 bases each). From germline, CDR1 is GTSNPN and CDR2 SVGIG (reference sequence). Trimming pared 3 bases from V and 10 bases from J, leaving 10 bases between. The CDR3 consists of 11 residues. The CDR3 nucleotides read TGTGCCTGGAGCGAGGGGCGCGAGCAGTTCTTC. Translation gives CAWSEGREQFF.

This clone showed up just a few times. Other DNA sequences from this sample encode an identical CDR3 as well. The genes are TRBV18 and TRBJ2-5, with D unclear. Trimming pared 2 bases from V and 2 bases from J, leaving 3 bases between. In germline, CDR1 is KGHSH, CDR2 LQKENI. The CDR3 runs 12 residues. The CDR3 reads CASSPMQETQYF. DNA of the CDR3: TGTGCCAGCTCACCAATGCAAGAGACCCAGTACTTC.

The V gene is TRBV5-1, the J gene TRBJ2-2; possibly TRBD1 for D (6 bases). The germline V and J ends were trimmed by 0 bases and 8 bases, with 14 bases remaining between them. The CDR3 is made up of 15 amino acids. The germline V gene encodes CDR1 SGHRS and CDR2 YFSETQ. This chain's CDR3 is CASSLGQVIEGELFF. CDR3 sequence (DNA): TGCGCCAGCAGCTTGGGACAGGTTATTGAAGGGGAGCTGTTTTTT.

This clone was recorded a few times. The chain carries TRBV7-2 and TRBJ2-2, with D perhaps TRBD1 or TRBD2 (6 bases each). Germline V lookup: CDR1 SGHTA, CDR2 FQGNSA. The V gene lost 5 bases and the J gene lost 3 bases, with 13 bases spanning the gap. The length of the CDR3 is 15 residues. CDR3 nucleotides: TGTGCCAGCAGCACTGCCGGGGGCCACACCGGGGAGCTGTTTTTT. Translation gives CASSTAGGHTGELFF.

This clone was detected a few times. V gene TRBV29-1 combines with J gene TRBJ2-5; TRBD2 agrees at 12 bases. Per the germline V gene, CDR1 is SQVTM and CDR2 is ANQGSEA. With 5 bases clipped from V and 5 bases from J, the junction kept 6 bases outside the gene matches. This CDR3 region has 14 residues. The CDR3 spells CSVKRTSGKETQYF. In nucleotides, the CDR3 is TGCAGCGTTAAGAGGACTAGCGGGAAGGAGACCCAGTACTTC.

This clone was picked up a small number of times. The rearrangement links TRBV10-3 to TRBJ2-1, with TRBD2 matching over 11 bases. V was pared by 7 bases and J by 3 bases, with 2 bases of the junction left unmatched. Germline-derived CDR1 and CDR2 are ENHRY and SYGVKD. The CDR3 runs 14 residues. The CDR3 DNA sequence: TGTGCCATCACTAGCGGGAGGAACTACAATGAGCAGTTCTTC. Translating it yields CAITSGRNYNEQFF.

This clone showed up just a few times. The V and J genes are TRBV7-9 and TRBJ2-5; tentatively, D is TRBD1 (6 bases). Looked up from germline, CDR1 is SEHNR and CDR2 is FQNEAQ (reference sequence). Between the trimmed V and J ends, which lost 2 bases and 3 bases, there was a span of 10 bases. The CDR3 sequence is 14 residues long. As DNA, the CDR3 is TGTGCCAGCAGCTTAATGTCAGGGGAAGAGACCCAGTACTTC. Its translation: CASSLMSGEETQYF.

The J gene is TRBJ2-1, the V gene TRBV5-1; TRBD1 is a possible D gene (6 bases). CDR1 is SGHRS and CDR2 is YFSETQ in the germline V gene. The V gene lost 3 bases and the J gene lost 8 bases, with 18 bases spanning the gap. This CDR3 has 15 amino acids. CDR3 bases: TGCGCCAGCAGCTCCGACCCTGGGGGCGGTTATGAGCAGTTCTTC. Its protein is CASSSDPGGGYEQFF.

This chain joins TRBV15 and TRBJ2-3; TRBD1 matches at 10 bases. This CDR3 region has 16 residues. V dropped 7 bases and J dropped 4; count of bases not matched to a gene: 11. The germline V gene has CDR1 LNHNV and CDR2 YYDKDF (reference sequence). The CDR3: CATNLGDRGSPDTQYF. The CDR3 DNA reads TGTGCCACCAACCTAGGGGACAGGGGTTCCCCAGATACGCAGTATTTT.

The chain employs TRBV2 and TRBJ2-7; D unresolved. This CDR3 is built from 13 residues. The germline CDR1 and CDR2 sequences are SNHLY and FYNNEI. The V and J ends lost 1 base and 3 bases respectively, with 7 bases between them. The CDR3, as DNA: TGTGCCAGCAGTGAAGTAGACTTCTACGAGCAGTACTTC. It codes for CASSEVDFYEQYF.